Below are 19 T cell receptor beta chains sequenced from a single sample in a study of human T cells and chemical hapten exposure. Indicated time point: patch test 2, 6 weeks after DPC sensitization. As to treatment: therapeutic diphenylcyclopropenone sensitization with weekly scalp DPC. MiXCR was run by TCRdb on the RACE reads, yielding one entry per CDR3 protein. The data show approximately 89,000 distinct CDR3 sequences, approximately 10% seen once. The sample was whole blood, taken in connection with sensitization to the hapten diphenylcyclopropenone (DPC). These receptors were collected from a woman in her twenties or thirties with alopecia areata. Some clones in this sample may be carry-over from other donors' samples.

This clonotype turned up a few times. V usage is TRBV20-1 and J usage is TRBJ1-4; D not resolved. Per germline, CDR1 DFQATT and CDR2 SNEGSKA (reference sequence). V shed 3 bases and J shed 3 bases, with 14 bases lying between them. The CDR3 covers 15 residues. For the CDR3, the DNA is TGCAGTGCTAGCCCCCTCTCGATGCCTAATGAAAAACTGTTTTTT. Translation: CSASPLSMPNEKLFF.

DNA of the CDR3: TGCGCCAGCAGCCAAGAAAACAGCTGGACGAATGACATTCAGTACTTC. Translating it yields CASSQENSWTNDIQYF. The genes are TRBV4-1 and TRBJ2-4; D gene uncertain. Trimming removed 0 bases at V and 8 bases at J, with 17 bases between. The CDR3 runs 16 residues. From germline, CDR1 is MGHRA and CDR2 YSYEKL.

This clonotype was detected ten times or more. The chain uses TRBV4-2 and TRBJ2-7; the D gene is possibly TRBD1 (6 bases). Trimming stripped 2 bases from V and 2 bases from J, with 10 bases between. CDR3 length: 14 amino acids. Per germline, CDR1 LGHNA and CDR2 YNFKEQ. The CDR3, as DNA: TGTGCCAGCAGCCAATCCGGACAGACCTACGAGCAGTACTTC. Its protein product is CASSQSGQTYEQYF.

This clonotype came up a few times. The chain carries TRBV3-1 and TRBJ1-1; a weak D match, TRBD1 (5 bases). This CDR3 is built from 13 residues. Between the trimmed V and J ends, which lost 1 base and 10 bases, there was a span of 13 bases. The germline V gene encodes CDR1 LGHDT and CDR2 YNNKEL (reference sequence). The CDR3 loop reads CASSQGVGTSAFF. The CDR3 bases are TGTGCCAGCAGCCAAGGAGTTGGGACCTCAGCTTTCTTT.

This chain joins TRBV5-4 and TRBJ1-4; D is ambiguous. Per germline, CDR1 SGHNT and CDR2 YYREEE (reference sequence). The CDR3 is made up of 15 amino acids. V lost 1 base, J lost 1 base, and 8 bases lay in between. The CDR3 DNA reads TGTGCCAGCAGCTTGAGGGCCGGAACTAATGAAAAACTGTTTTTT. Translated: CASSLRAGTNEKLFF. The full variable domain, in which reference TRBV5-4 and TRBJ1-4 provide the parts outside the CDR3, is ETGVTQSPTHLIKTRGQQVTLRCSSQSGHNTVSWYQQALGQGPQFIFQYYREEENGRGNFPPRFSGLQFPNYSSELNVNALELDDSALYLCASSLRAGTNEKLFFGSGTQLSVL.

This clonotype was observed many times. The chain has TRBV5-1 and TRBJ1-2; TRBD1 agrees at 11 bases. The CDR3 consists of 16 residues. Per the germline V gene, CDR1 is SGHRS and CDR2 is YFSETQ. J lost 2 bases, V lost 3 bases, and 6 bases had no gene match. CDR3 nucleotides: TGCGCCAGCAGCTCGCTGGGGACAGGGGGGAACTATGGCTACACCTTC. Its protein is CASSSLGTGGNYGYTF.

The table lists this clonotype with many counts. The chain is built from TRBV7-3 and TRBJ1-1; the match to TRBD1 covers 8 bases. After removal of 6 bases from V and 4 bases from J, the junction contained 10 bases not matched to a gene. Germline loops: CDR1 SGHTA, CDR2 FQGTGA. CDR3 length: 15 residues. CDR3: CASRRRQGQGTEAFF. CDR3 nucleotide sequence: TGTGCCAGCAGAAGGAGACAGGGGCAGGGCACTGAAGCTTTCTTT.

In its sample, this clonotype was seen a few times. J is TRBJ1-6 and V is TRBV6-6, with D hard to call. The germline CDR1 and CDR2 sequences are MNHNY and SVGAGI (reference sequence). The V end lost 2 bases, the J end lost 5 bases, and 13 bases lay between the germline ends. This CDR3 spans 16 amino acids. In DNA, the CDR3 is TGTGCCAGCAGTTACCCCTTGGGGAGGAATAATTCACCCCTCCACTTT. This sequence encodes CASSYPLGRNNSPLHF.

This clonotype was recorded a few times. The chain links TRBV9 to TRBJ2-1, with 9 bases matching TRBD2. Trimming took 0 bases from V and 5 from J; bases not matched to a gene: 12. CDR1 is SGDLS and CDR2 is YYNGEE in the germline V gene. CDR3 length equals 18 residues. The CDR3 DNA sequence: TGTGCCAGCAGCGTAGCGCCGGAGCGGGAGGCGGGAGACAATGAGCAGTTCTTC. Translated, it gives CASSVAPEREAGDNEQFF.

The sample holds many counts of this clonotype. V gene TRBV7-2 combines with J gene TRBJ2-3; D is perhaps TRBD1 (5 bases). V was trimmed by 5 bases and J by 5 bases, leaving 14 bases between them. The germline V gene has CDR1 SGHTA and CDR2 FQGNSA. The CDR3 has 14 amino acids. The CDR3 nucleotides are TGTGCCAGCAGCGTGCAGGGAACCAAAGATACGCAGTATTTT. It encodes CASSVQGTKDTQYF.

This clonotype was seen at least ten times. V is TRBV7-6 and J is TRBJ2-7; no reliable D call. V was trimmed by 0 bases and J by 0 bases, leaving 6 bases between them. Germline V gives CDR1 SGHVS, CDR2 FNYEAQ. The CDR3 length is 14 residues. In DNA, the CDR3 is TGTGCCAGCAGCTTAGCTCCCAGCTCCTACGAGCAGTACTTC. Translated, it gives CASSLAPSSYEQYF.

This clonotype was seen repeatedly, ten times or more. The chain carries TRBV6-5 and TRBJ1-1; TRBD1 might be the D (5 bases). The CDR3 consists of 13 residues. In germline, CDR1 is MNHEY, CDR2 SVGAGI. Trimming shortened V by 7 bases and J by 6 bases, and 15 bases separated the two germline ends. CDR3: CASTSAGRAEAFF. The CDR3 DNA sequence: TGTGCCAGCACCTCGGCAGGGAGGGCTGAAGCTTTCTTT.

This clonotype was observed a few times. This CDR3 is CASKLRGTDEQFF. CDR3 DNA: TGTGCCAGTAAATTGCGGGGTACGGATGAGCAGTTCTTC. The chain links TRBV6-1 to TRBJ2-1, with D possibly TRBD2 on 6 matching bases. Trimming shortened V by 9 bases and J by 8 bases, and 17 bases separated the two germline ends. The CDR3 is 13 amino acids. CDR1 and CDR2 from the germline V gene are MNHNS and SASEGT.

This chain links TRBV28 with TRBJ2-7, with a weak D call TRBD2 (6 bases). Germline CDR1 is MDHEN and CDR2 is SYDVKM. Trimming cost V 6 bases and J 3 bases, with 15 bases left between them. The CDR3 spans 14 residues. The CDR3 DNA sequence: TGTGCCAGCAGGCCCGCGGGACTGAACTACGAGCAGTACTTC. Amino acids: CASRPAGLNYEQYF.

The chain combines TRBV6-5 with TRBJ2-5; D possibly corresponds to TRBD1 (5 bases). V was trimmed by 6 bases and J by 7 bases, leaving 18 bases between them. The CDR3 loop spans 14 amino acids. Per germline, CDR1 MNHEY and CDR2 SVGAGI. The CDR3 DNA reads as TGTGCCAGCAGGTCCGGGCAGGGCTGGGGGACCCAGTACTTC. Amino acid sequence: CASRSGQGWGTQYF.

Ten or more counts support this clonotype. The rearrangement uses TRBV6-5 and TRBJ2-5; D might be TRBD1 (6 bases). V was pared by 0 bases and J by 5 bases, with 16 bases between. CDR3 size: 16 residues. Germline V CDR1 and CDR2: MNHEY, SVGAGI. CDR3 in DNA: TGTGCCAGCAGTTACTCAGAAAGCCAGGGGTCCGAGACCCAGTACTTC. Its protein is CASSYSESQGSETQYF.

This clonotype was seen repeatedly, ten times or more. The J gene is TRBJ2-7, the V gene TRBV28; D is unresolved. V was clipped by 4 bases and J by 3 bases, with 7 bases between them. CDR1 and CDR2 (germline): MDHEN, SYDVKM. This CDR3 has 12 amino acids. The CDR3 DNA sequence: TGTGCCAGCAGTTCCGGGTACTACGAGCAGTACTTC. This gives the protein CASSSGYYEQYF. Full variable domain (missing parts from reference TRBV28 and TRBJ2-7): DVKVTQSSRYLVKRTGEKVFLECVQDMDHENMFWYRQDPGLGLRLIYFSYDVKMKEKGDIPEGYSVSREKKERFSLILESASTNQTSMYLCASSSGYYEQYFGPGTRLTVT.

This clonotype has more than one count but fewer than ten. CDR3 DNA: TGCGCCAGCAGCCTCGGATCAGGGGTCACCTACAATGAGCAGTTCTTC. Protein: CASSLGSGVTYNEQFF. The rearrangement joins TRBV10-1 to TRBJ2-1; D is possibly TRBD1 (6 bases). V dropped 6 bases and J dropped 2 bases, with 17 bases sitting between them. CDR3 size: 16 residues. The V gene's germline CDR1 is WNHNN and CDR2 SYGVQD (reference sequence).

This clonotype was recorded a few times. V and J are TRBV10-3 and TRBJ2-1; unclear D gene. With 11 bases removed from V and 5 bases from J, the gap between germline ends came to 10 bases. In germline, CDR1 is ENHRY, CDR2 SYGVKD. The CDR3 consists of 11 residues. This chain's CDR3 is CAVHANNEQFF. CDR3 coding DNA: TGTGCCGTACATGCCAACAATGAGCAGTTCTTC.